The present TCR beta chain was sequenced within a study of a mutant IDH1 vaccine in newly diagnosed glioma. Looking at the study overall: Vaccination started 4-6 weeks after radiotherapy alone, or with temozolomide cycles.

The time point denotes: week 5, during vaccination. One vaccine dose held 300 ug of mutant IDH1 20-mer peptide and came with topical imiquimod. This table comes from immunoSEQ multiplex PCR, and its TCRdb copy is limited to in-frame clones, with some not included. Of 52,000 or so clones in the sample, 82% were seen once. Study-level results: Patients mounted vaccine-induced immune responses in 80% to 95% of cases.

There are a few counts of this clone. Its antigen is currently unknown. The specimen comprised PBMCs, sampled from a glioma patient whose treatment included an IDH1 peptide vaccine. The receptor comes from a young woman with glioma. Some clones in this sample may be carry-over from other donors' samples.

The DNA of the CDR3 is TGTGCCAGCAGCCAAGGGGAGCAGGGGAATCAGCCCCAGCATTTT. Translation: CASSQGEQGNQPQHF. The chain combines TRBV7-6 with TRBJ1-5; D possibly corresponds to TRBD1 (6 bases). V lost 5 bases to trimming and J lost 4 bases, with 15 bases between them. The germline CDR1 and CDR2 sequences are SGHVS and FNYEAQ. This CDR3 region has 15 residues. The whole variable domain, filled in from reference TRBV7-6 and TRBJ1-5, reads GAGVSQSPRYKVTKRGQDVALRCDPISGHVSLYWYRQALGQGPEFLTYFNYEAQQDKSGLPNDRFSAERPEGSISTLTIQRTEQRDSAMYRCASSQGEQGNQPQHFGDGTRLSIL.